This T cell receptor beta chain was captured by sequencing in a study of human thymus T cells. After removal of 7 bases from V and 8 bases from J, the junction contained 13 bases not matched to a gene. The CDR3 totals 14 residues. Germline assignment: CDR1 MDHEN and CDR2 SYDVKM. Generated by immunoSEQ multiplex PCR, the TCRdb table keeps only in-frame clones and is missing some. The sample consists of approximately 40,000 clones, 94% of them appearing once. The J gene is TRBJ1-2, the V gene TRBV28; TRBD1 matches 7 bases. The clonotype originates from a boy in the first two years of life with a congenital heart defect but otherwise immunologically healthy. Sequencing used blood. CDR3 DNA: TGTGCCAGCACCGCCCCGACAGGGCATAGGGGCTACACCTTC. Its protein is CASTAPTGHRGYTF.